This T cell receptor beta chain was captured in a study of T cell repertoires in cytomegalovirus infection. Study context: Selection of CMV epitopes for the study included recently identified HLA-C-restricted and well-studied HLA-B-restricted ones. Public TCR beta signatures were indicative of both CMV infection and a matching HLA type.

Via MiXCR, TCRdb re-called the reads, giving one row per CDR3 protein. Of tens of thousands of distinct CDR3 sequences in the sample, approximately 22% were seen once. Whole-study findings and limits: CMV-specific TCR beta clonotypes restricted by HLA-C were the ones dominating the ex vivo response.

This clonotype was detected many times. Its antigen is as yet unknown. This clonotype was obtained from a human donor in good health (CMV status not recorded). Some clones in this sample may be carry-over from other donors' samples. Sample: CD8+ T cells from cultured PBMCs, taken from culture after CMV antigen stimulation.

The CDR3 DNA is TGTGCCAGCAGGAGCGGGGGGGCCATGATTGACAATGAGCAGTTCTTC. Its protein is CASRSGGAMIDNEQFF. The chain uses TRBV7-2 and TRBJ2-1; 10 bases align to TRBD2. CDR1 and CDR2 (germline): SGHTA, FQGNSA. CDR3 length equals 16 residues. V gave up 6 bases and J gave up 5 bases; unmatched junction bases: 10.